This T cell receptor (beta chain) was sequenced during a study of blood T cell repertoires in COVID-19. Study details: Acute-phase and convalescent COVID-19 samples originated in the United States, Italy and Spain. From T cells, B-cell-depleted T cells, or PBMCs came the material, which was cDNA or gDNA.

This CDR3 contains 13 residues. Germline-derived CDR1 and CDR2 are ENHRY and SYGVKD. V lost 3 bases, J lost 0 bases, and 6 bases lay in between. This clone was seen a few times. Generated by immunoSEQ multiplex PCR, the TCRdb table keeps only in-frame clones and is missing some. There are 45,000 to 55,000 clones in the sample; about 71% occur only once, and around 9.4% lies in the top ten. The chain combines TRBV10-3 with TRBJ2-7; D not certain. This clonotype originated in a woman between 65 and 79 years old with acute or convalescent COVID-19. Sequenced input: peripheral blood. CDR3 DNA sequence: TGTGCCATCAGTGACCCGAGCTCCTACGAGCAGTACTTC. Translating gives CAISDPSSYEQYF.